The 25 T cell receptor beta chains given below trace back to one sample, sequenced in a study of molecular identifiers for immune sequencing clone quantification. From the PCR reads, TCRdb called clonotypes with MiXCR, one entry per CDR3 protein. The profile shows 400,000 to 600,000 distinct CDR3 sequences, about a fifth of them singletons. The sample consisted of naive CD8+ T cells from blood, with Jurkat cell RNA spiked in. Subset reported: FACS-sorted CD8+CD4-CCR7+CD45RA+ naive T cells. Receptors were obtained from a human donor in good health. Some libraries in this study had Jurkat cell RNA spiked in.

This clonotype was recorded a few times. CDR3 bases: TGCAGTGCTAGATCCGGGACAGGGGGTTGGGGCACTGAAGCTTTCTTT. This translates into CSARSGTGGWGTEAFF. J is TRBJ1-1 and V is TRBV20-1, with TRBD1 identical over 11 bases. V shed 2 bases, J shed 4 bases, and the junction held 9 bases outside the gene matches. In germline, CDR1 is DFQATT, CDR2 SNEGSKA (reference sequence). The CDR3 sequence is 16 residues long.

The rearrangement links TRBV4-1 to TRBJ2-5; 7 nucleotides align to TRBD1. The CDR3 consists of 14 residues. Trimming cost V 3 bases and J 2 bases; bases outside gene matches: 3. Germline-derived CDR1 and CDR2 are MGHRA and YSYEKL. The CDR3 is CASSQTGQQETQYF. CDR3 DNA: TGCGCCAGCAGCCAGACAGGGCAACAAGAGACCCAGTACTTC.

The chain joins TRBV5-7 to TRBJ2-1; TRBD2 matches at 14 bases. TRBV5-7 falls under the ORF class, with uncertain function. The ends lost 4 bases at V and 3 bases at J; junction bases unmatched: 12. CDR3 length: 19 amino acids. The CDR3 reads CASSKPGLAGEKFYNEQFF. The CDR3 region has the DNA TGTGCCAGCAGCAAACCGGGACTAGCGGGAGAAAAATTCTACAATGAGCAGTTCTTC.

This clonotype was picked up a small number of times. The chain is built from TRBV9 and TRBJ1-2; D possibly corresponds to TRBD1 (6 bases). Looked up from germline, CDR1 is SGDLS and CDR2 is YYNGEE. The CDR3 runs 16 residues. With 3 bases removed from V and 1 base from J, the gap between germline ends came to 16 bases. The CDR3 sequence: CASSAPDRVLNYGYTF. The DNA for the CDR3 is TGTGCCAGCAGCGCACCGGACAGAGTACTTAACTATGGCTACACCTTC.

In its sample, this clonotype was seen many times. This chain links TRBV10-3 with TRBJ2-7, with D perhaps being TRBD1 or TRBD2 (5 bases each). Trimming pared 6 bases from V and 6 bases from J, leaving 12 bases between. The germline V gene encodes CDR1 ENHRY and CDR2 SYGVKD. This CDR3 comprises 12 residues. CDR3 in amino acids: CAIREDQGEQYF. The CDR3 DNA is TGTGCCATCAGGGAGGACCAGGGCGAGCAGTACTTC.

V and J are TRBV20-1 and TRBJ2-3; 14 bases align to TRBD2. The CDR3 is made up of 16 amino acids. The junction had 4 bases not matched to a gene; V was cut back by 4 bases and J by 1 base. Germline V CDR1 and CDR2: DFQATT, SNEGSKA (reference sequence). CDR3 protein: CSATTGLAGGTDTQYF. CDR3 coding DNA: TGCAGTGCTACCACGGGACTAGCGGGGGGCACAGATACGCAGTATTTT.

This clonotype occurred once. The rearrangement uses TRBV4-1 and TRBJ2-1; TRBD2 matches at 10 bases. In germline, CDR1 is MGHRA, CDR2 YSYEKL. This CDR3 comprises 16 residues. J gave up 6 bases and V 4 bases, and 9 bases lay outside the gene matches. Here the CDR3 DNA reads TGCGCCAGCAGCCTCAGCACAGCGGGGGGGCGCAATGAGCAGTTCTTC. It translates to CASSLSTAGGRNEQFF.

V gene TRBV7-9 combines with J gene TRBJ2-1; 7 bases match TRBD1. With V trimmed by 4 bases and J by 5 bases, 8 bases remained unmatched. In germline, CDR1 is SEHNR, CDR2 FQNEAQ (reference sequence). This CDR3 spans 15 amino acids. CDR3 residues: CASSSQGGQDNEQFF. The CDR3 DNA reads as TGTGCCAGCAGCTCCCAAGGGGGCCAGGACAATGAGCAGTTCTTC.

J is TRBJ2-1 and V is TRBV20-1; 8 bases line up with TRBD2. V gave up 0 bases and J gave up 3 bases; unmatched junction bases: 13. The germline CDR1 and CDR2 sequences are DFQATT and SNEGSKA (reference sequence). The CDR3 is made up of 18 amino acids. CDR3: CSARDVFRVGLDYNEQFF. The CDR3 nucleotides are TGCAGTGCTAGAGATGTTTTCAGGGTGGGACTAGACTACAATGAGCAGTTCTTC.

DNA of the CDR3: TGCAGTGCTCCCAACTTGGGGGAGATGCTGACTAATGAAAAACTGTTTTTT. Translating gives CSAPNLGEMLTNEKLFF. The chain has TRBV20-1 and TRBJ1-4; TRBD1 might be the D (5 bases). V was cut by 5 bases and J by 2 bases, with 21 bases left in between. This CDR3 spans 17 amino acids. Germline-derived CDR1 and CDR2 are DFQATT and SNEGSKA (reference sequence).

The V call is TRBV19, the J call TRBJ1-4, with no clear D. Germline V CDR1 and CDR2: LNHDA, SQIVND (reference sequence). V shed 6 bases and J shed 5 bases, with 10 bases lying between them. The CDR3 covers 13 residues. CDR3 loop: CASRWLGNEKLFF. CDR3 nucleotides: TGTGCCAGTAGGTGGCTAGGGAATGAAAAACTGTTTTTT.

On this clonotype itself: Compared with germline, one end of the junction differs, possibly owing to a read error. The rearrangement joins TRBV10-3 to TRBJ2-6; 7 positions agree with TRBD2. Germline CDR1 and CDR2: ENHRY and SYGVKD. This CDR3 is built from 17 residues. The CDR3: CAFSGEGRLSGANVLTF. CDR3 coding DNA: TGTGCCTTCAGTGGGGAGGGACGCCTCTCTGGGGCCAACGTCCTGACTTTC.

V usage is TRBV5-6 and J usage is TRBJ2-4, with 7 bases aligning to TRBD1. V dropped 1 base and J dropped 0; count of bases not matched to a gene: 7. CDR1 and CDR2 (germline): SGHDT, YYEEEE. This CDR3 comprises 17 residues. CDR3 coding DNA: TGTGCCAGCAGCTTGATGTGGGGGACAGAAGCCAAAAACATTCAGTACTTC. Amino acids: CASSLMWGTEAKNIQYF. Based on the CDR3 plus reference TRBV5-6 and TRBJ2-4, the full variable domain is DAGVTQSPTHLIKTRGQQVTLRCSPKSGHDTVSWYQQALGQGPQFIFQYYEEEERQRGNFPDRFSGHQFPNYSSELNVNALLLGDSALYLCASSLMWGTEAKNIQYFGAGTRLSVL.

This clonotype showed up just once. Since a much larger clone is just one base distant, this may be a read error. The V and J genes are TRBV7-9 and TRBJ1-1; D may be TRBD1 (5 bases). In germline, CDR1 is SEHNR, CDR2 FQNEAQ (reference sequence). This CDR3 contains 15 residues. Deletions cut 5 bases from V and 1 base from J, with 14 bases between. The CDR3 bases are TGTGCCAGCAGCCCCTCCGGGACTCAGAACACTGAAGCTTTCTTT. It specifies CASSPSGTQNTEAFF.

This clonotype was picked up a small number of times. One junction end does not reproduce the germline sequence, and a read error may be involved. The chain couples TRBV10-3 to TRBJ2-5, with no clear D. CDR1 and CDR2 (germline): ENHRY, SYGVKD. The CDR3 runs 12 residues. CDR3 loop: CAISEPQEAQYF. The CDR3 nucleotides read TGTGCCATCAGTGAACCCCAAGAGGCCCAGTACTTC.

Ten or more counts support this clonotype. The V and J genes are TRBV4-2 and TRBJ2-1; 10 bases align to TRBD2. The CDR3 extends over 17 amino acids. The germline V gene encodes CDR1 LGHNA and CDR2 YNFKEQ. The V segment lost 4 bases and the J segment 5 bases; nucleotides outside the gene matches: 11. CDR3 bases: TGTGCCAGCAGCCGCGCAGAGGGACTAGCGACCCACAATGAGCAGTTCTTC. Amino acids: CASSRAEGLATHNEQFF.

This clonotype was counted ten times or more. This chain joins TRBV12-3 or TRBV12-4 and TRBJ2-1; D ambiguous. V lost 8 bases to trimming and J lost 3 bases, with 8 bases between them. This CDR3 comprises 12 residues. The CDR3 DNA reads TGTGCCAGCGGACGGCTCTACAATGAGCAGTTCTTC. The encoded protein is CASGRLYNEQFF.

The sample holds many counts of this clonotype. This chain connects TRBV19 to TRBJ1-5, with a weak D call TRBD1 (5 bases). The CDR3 is made up of 16 amino acids. Germline V gene data show CDR1 as LNHDA and CDR2 as SQIVND (reference sequence). V was clipped by 5 bases and J by 0 bases, with 14 bases between them. The CDR3 loop is CASSGLGGYSNQPQHF. CDR3 DNA: TGTGCCAGTAGTGGCCTGGGGGGTTATAGCAATCAGCCCCAGCATTTT.

This clonotype was seen ten or more times. This chain joins TRBV20-1 and TRBJ2-7; a weak D match, TRBD1 (5 bases). Trimming took 6 bases from V and 2 from J, leaving 11 bases between them. The CDR3 loop spans 12 amino acids. Germline V lookup: CDR1 DFQATT, CDR2 SNEGSKA (reference sequence). The CDR3 coding sequence is TGCAGTGCCCGGACACAAACCTACGAGCAGTACTTC. Its translation is CSARTQTYEQYF.

This clonotype was observed a single time. V gene TRBV20-1 combines with J gene TRBJ2-3; D perhaps matches TRBD1 (6 bases). Germline V lookup: CDR1 DFQATT, CDR2 SNEGSKA (reference sequence). The CDR3 sequence is 18 residues long. V dropped 0 bases and J dropped 8 bases, with 27 bases sitting between them. The CDR3 nucleotides are TGCAGTGCTAGAGATCTCTCGGACGGGACACCCAGTGGGGGTACGCAGTATTTT. This codes for CSARDLSDGTPSGGTQYF.

This chain's CDR3 is CASSLSGLIGGANTGELFF. The CDR3 region has the DNA TGTGCCAGCAGCTTGTCGGGGCTGATCGGCGGGGCGAACACCGGGGAGCTGTTTTTT. V and J are TRBV5-5 and TRBJ2-2, with D maybe TRBD2 (6 bases). The V gene lost 1 base and the J gene lost 0 bases, with 19 bases spanning the gap. CDR3 size: 19 residues. Germline V lookup: CDR1 SGHKS, CDR2 YYEKEE (reference sequence).

In the case of this clonotype: At one of its ends the junction is not consistent with the germline gene, which may arise from a read error. The V gene is TRBV2, the J gene TRBJ2-7; the D is unclear. CDR1 is SNHLY and CDR2 is FYNNEI in the germline V gene. The CDR3 has 11 residues. The CDR3 sequence is CASRPEYERYF. The CDR3 nucleotides are TGTGCCAGCAGGCCGGAATACGAGCGGTACTTC.

The chain combines TRBV5-6 with TRBJ2-7, with unresolved D. The CDR3 spans 13 residues. Looked up from germline, CDR1 is SGHDT and CDR2 is YYEEEE. Trimming removed 1 base from V and 2 bases from J, with 7 bases in between. The CDR3 sequence is CASSLNSPYEQYF. CDR3 nucleotide sequence: TGTGCCAGCAGCTTGAATAGCCCCTACGAGCAGTACTTC. The full variable domain, in which reference TRBV5-6 and TRBJ2-7 provide the parts outside the CDR3, is DAGVTQSPTHLIKTRGQQVTLRCSPKSGHDTVSWYQQALGQGPQFIFQYYEEEERQRGNFPDRFSGHQFPNYSSELNVNALLLGDSALYLCASSLNSPYEQYFGPGTRLTVT.

This clonotype appeared many times. The chain employs TRBV5-6 and TRBJ2-5, with unresolved D. V was clipped by 1 base and J by 0 bases, with 4 bases between them. Germline CDR1 and CDR2: SGHDT and YYEEEE. The CDR3 extends over 13 amino acids. The CDR3 here is CASSLQYQETQYF. For the CDR3, the DNA is TGTGCCAGCAGCTTGCAGTACCAAGAGACCCAGTACTTC.

Comments on this clonotype: One junction end does not reproduce the germline sequence, and a read error may be involved. The chain links TRBV7-3 to TRBJ2-5; D perhaps matches TRBD2 (6 bases). The CDR3 has 14 amino acids. Germline loops: CDR1 SGHTA, CDR2 FQGTGA. The CDR3: CAGSPRGGGETQYF. The CDR3 DNA reads TGTGCCGGCAGCCCCCGTGGGGGAGGAGAGACCCAGTACTTC.